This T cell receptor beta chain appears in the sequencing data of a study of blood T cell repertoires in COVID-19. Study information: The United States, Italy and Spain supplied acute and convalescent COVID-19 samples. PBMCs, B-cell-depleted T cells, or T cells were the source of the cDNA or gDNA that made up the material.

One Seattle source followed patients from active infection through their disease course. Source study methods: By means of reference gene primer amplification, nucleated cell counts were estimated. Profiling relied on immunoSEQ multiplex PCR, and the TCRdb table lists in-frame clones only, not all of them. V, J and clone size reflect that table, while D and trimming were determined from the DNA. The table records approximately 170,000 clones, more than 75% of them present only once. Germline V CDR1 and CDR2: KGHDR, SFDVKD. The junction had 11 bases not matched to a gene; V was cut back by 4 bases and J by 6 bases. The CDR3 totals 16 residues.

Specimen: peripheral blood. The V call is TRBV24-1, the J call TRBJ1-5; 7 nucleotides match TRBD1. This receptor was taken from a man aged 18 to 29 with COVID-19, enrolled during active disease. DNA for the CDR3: TGTGCCACCAGTGACTCCCACAGGGGACGGAGTCAGCCCCAGCATTTT. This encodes CATSDSHRGRSQPQHF.